This T cell receptor beta chain was observed in a study of T cell responses to AZD1222 COVID-19 vaccine. Across the study: Second-dose schedules of about 4 or about 12 weeks were combined.

Trimming cost V 11 bases and J 0 bases, with 11 bases left between them. The CDR3 runs to 13 residues. CDR1 and CDR2 from the germline V gene are MNHEY and SVGAGI. Study-wide results and limits: Nearly half of the spike-specific TCRs reportedly recognize variant regions that carry no mutations. Researchers report vaccine-associated CD4 TCRs spanning spike, with dominance at 160-218 and 743-854.

Using immunoSEQ multiplex PCR, the repertoire was profiled, and TCRdb retains in-frame clones only, with some absent. This table has roughly 120,000 clones, around 90% appearing once. With respect to this clone: Its target is not known.

Sequenced material: peripheral blood, taken on day 0 of AZD1222 vaccination. V gene TRBV6-5 combines with J gene TRBJ1-5; no clear D. The receptor was isolated from an adult in good health. The DNA for the CDR3 is TGTGCCGGTGCGGTCAATAGCAATCAGCCCCAGCATTTT. It encodes CAGAVNSNQPQHF.